These T cell receptor beta chains were read from a single sample in a study of blood T cell repertoires in COVID-19. Generated by immunoSEQ multiplex PCR, the TCRdb table keeps only in-frame clones and is missing some. The sample yields some 40,000 clones, around 80% seen once. Sequencing was performed on peripheral blood. The receptors come from a man between 65 and 85 years old with acute or convalescent COVID-19. The CDR3 runs from the conserved cysteine through the conserved F or W. A D gene is named only where the DNA matches it firmly. Not every row has a clone size; where given, it reads once, few, many or a size class.

v_gene	abundance	d_gene	j_gene	CDR3aa	CDR3nt
TRBV6-5	.	.	TRBJ1-2	CASRKGSGYGYTF	TGTGCCAGCAGGAAAGGCTCAGGATATGGCTACACCTTC
TRBV19	.	TRBD2	TRBJ2-7	CASSILAGGSYEQYF	TGTGCCAGTAGTATCCTAGCGGGGGGCTCCTACGAGCAGTACTTC
TRBV28	.	TRBD1	TRBJ1-5	CASSPGQVHQPQHF	TGTGCCAGCAGCCCGGGACAGGTGCATCAGCCCCAGCATTTT
TRBV6-1	.	.	TRBJ1-5	CASSEDGGSNQPQHF	TGTGCCAGCAGTGAAGACGGGGGAAGCAATCAGCCCCAGCATTTT
TRBV3-1/TRBV3-2	few	.	TRBJ1-5	CASSQIPYQPQHF	TGTGCCAGCAGCCAAATCCCGTATCAGCCCCAGCATTTT
TRBV6-5	.	.	TRBJ2-1	CASRLRTGWEQFF	TGTGCCAGCAGACTCCGTACGGGGTGGGAGCAGTTCTTC
TRBV11-2	few	.	TRBJ1-1	CASSLAAANTEAFF	TGTGCCAGCAGCTTAGCCGCGGCGAACACTGAAGCTTTCTTT
TRBV27	.	TRBD1	TRBJ2-3	CASSLRAQGAGTDTQYF	TGTGCCAGCAGTTTGAGGGCACAGGGGGCGGGCACAGATACGCAGTATTTT
TRBV4-1	.	TRBD1	TRBJ1-2	CASSQGRPGQRIYGYTF	TGCGCCAGCAGCCAAGGAAGACCGGGACAGAGGATTTATGGCTACACCTTC
TRBV4-3	.	TRBD1	TRBJ2-3	CASSQGSGQTGTDTQYF	TGCGCCAGCAGCCAAGGGTCGGGACAGACAGGCACAGATACGCAGTATTTT
TRBV5-5	.	.	TRBJ1-1	CASSFFLQAEAFF	TGTGCCAGCAGCTTCTTCCTGCAGGCAGAAGCTTTCTTT
TRBV15	.	.	TRBJ1-2	CATSRELSLGLYTF	TGTGCCACCAGCAGGGAGTTGTCCCTAGGCCTCTACACCTTC
TRBV28	.	.	TRBJ1-1	CASSLRVAEAFF	TGTGCCAGCAGTTTACGGGTCGCTGAAGCTTTCTTT
TRBV2	.	TRBD1	TRBJ1-2	CASSVGTGLTYGYTF	TGTGCCAGCAGTGTGGGGACAGGGCTCACCTATGGCTACACCTTC
TRBV19	.	.	TRBJ1-5	CASSTHSNQPQHF	TGTGCCAGTAGTACCCATAGCAATCAGCCCCAGCATTTT
TRBV12-5	.	TRBD1	TRBJ1-2	CASGLARDSNYGYTF	TGTGCTAGTGGTTTGGCCCGGGACAGTAACTATGGCTACACCTTC
TRBV7-2	few	.	TRBJ1-2	CASSLAAGGYDGYTF	TGTGCCAGCAGCTTAGCGGCAGGAGGGTATGATGGCTACACCTTC
TRBV18	.	TRBD2	TRBJ2-3	CASSPRGGTQRTDTQYF	TGTGCCAGCTCGCCGCGCGGGGGGACACAGCGCACAGATACGCAGTATTTT
TRBV3-1/TRBV3-2	.	TRBD1	TRBJ1-2	CASSLWTGASISGYTF	TGTGCCAGCAGCCTTTGGACAGGGGCTAGTATAAGCGGCTACACCTTC
TRBV19	.	.	TRBJ2-7	CASSSVLGAEQYF	TGTGCCAGTAGTTCCGTCCTGGGCGCCGAGCAGTACTTC
TRBV7-9	.	.	TRBJ2-4	CASSFRDSSIQYF	TGTGCCAGCAGCTTCCGGGACTCTAGCATTCAGTACTTC
TRBV3-1/TRBV3-2	.	TRBD2	TRBJ2-1	CASSQDDTSGGARNEQFF	TGTGCCAGCAGCCAAGATGATACTAGCGGGGGGGCGAGGAATGAGCAGTTCTTC
TRBV6-2/TRBV6-3	.	TRBD1	TRBJ2-7	CASSYTLTGSEQYF	TGTGCCAGCAGTTACACCCTGACAGGGTCTGAGCAGTACTTC
TRBV19	.	.	TRBJ1-3	CASGQTGYSGNTIYF	TGTGCCAGTGGCCAAACAGGGTATTCTGGAAACACCATATATTTT
TRBV3-1/TRBV3-2	.	.	TRBJ2-3	CASSLLDTQYF	TGTGCCAGCAGCCTATTAGATACGCAGTATTTT
TRBV5-1	.	TRBD1	TRBJ1-4	CASSLAGTGGEKLFF	TGCGCCAGCAGCTTGGCCGGGACAGGGGGTGAAAAACTGTTTTTT
TRBV19	few	.	TRBJ1-6	CASSRGGDLNSPLHF	TGTGCCAGTAGTCGCGGAGGGGATCTTAATTCACCCCTCCACTTT
TRBV7-3	.	.	TRBJ1-2	CASSKDRSYGYTF	TGTGCCAGCAGCAAGGACAGAAGCTATGGCTACACCTTC
TRBV7-9	few	TRBD1	TRBJ1-1	CASSPSGGLPNTEAFF	TGTGCCAGCAGCCCCTCAGGGGGGCTGCCGAACACTGAAGCTTTCTTT
TRBV29-1	few	.	TRBJ1-1	CSVEVGGNTEAFF	TGCAGCGTTGAGGTAGGGGGGAACACTGAAGCTTTCTTT
TRBV9	.	.	TRBJ1-2	CASSVSTETNYGYTF	TGTGCCAGCAGCGTAAGCACAGAGACTAACTATGGCTACACCTTC
TRBV6-5	once	.	TRBJ2-2	CASGSRGGNTGELFF	TGTGCCAGCGGTTCGAGGGGGGGGAACACCGGGGAGCTGTTTTTT
TRBV5-5	.	.	TRBJ2-6	CASSPWTPSSSGANVLTF	TGTGCCAGCAGCCCCTGGACACCTTCGAGCTCTGGGGCCAACGTCCTGACTTTC
TRBV2	.	TRBD1	TRBJ1-5	CASTGGRNQPQHF	TGTGCCAGCACAGGGGGCCGCAATCAGCCCCAGCATTTT
TRBV14	.	.	TRBJ2-7	CASSLSPLYEQYF	TGTGCCAGCAGCCTTAGTCCCCTATACGAGCAGTACTTC
TRBV5-6	.	TRBD1	TRBJ1-1	CASRLVRQGNTEAFF	TGTGCCAGCAGGTTGGTTCGACAGGGGAACACTGAAGCTTTCTTT
TRBV10-3	once	.	TRBJ1-2	CAISDGGAQRGYTF	TGTGCCATCAGTGACGGGGGGGCGCAGAGGGGCTACACCTTC
TRBV28	.	.	TRBJ1-2	CASRLSGSRYGYTF	TGTGCCAGCAGACTCTCGGGTAGCCGCTATGGCTACACCTTC
TRBV3-1/TRBV3-2	.	TRBD2	TRBJ2-7	CASSTSGGYEQYF	TGTGCCAGCAGCACTAGCGGGGGTTACGAGCAGTACTTC
TRBV19	once	TRBD1	TRBJ2-6	CASSIVGTGVTGANVLTF	TGTGCCAGTAGTATAGTCGGGACAGGGGTTACAGGGGCCAACGTCCTGACTTTC
TRBV5-5	.	TRBD1	TRBJ2-1	CASSPGQGSYNEQFF	TGTGCCAGCAGCCCGGGACAGGGATCTTACAATGAGCAGTTCTTC
TRBV7-2	.	.	TRBJ1-2	CASSLNSLIYGYTF	TGTGCCAGCAGCTTAAACAGCCTTATTTATGGCTACACCTTC
TRBV9	once	TRBD1	TRBJ1-4	CASNRGQATNEKLFF	TGTGCCTCAAACAGGGGGCAAGCAACTAATGAAAAACTGTTTTTT
TRBV29-1	.	TRBD1	TRBJ1-2	CSVGQGGYTF	TGCAGCGTCGGACAGGGTGGCTACACCTTC
TRBV30	.	.	TRBJ1-5	CAWTQGSNQPQHF	TGTGCCTGGACCCAGGGTAGCAATCAGCCCCAGCATTTT
TRBV28	.	.	TRBJ1-1	CASSLLQGSGDTEAFF	TGTGCCAGCAGTTTACTCCAGGGGTCAGGGGACACTGAAGCTTTCTTT
TRBV6-6	once	.	TRBJ1-1	CASSYGSLTEAFF	TGTGCCAGCAGTTACGGGAGCCTCACTGAAGCTTTCTTT
TRBV30	once	TRBD1	TRBJ1-5	CAWGFTGGQPQHF	TGTGCCTGGGGGTTCACAGGGGGTCAGCCCCAGCATTTT
TRBV9	once	TRBD1	TRBJ1-5	CASSTHRDSPQHF	TGTGCCAGCAGCACCCACAGGGACAGCCCCCAGCATTTT
TRBV6-6	once	TRBD1	TRBJ2-1	CATQDRLNEQFF	TGTGCCACCCAGGACAGGCTGAATGAGCAGTTCTTC
TRBV11-3	.	.	TRBJ2-1	CASSSYRESHIHNEQFF	TGTGCCAGCAGCTCTTACAGGGAAAGCCATATACACAATGAGCAGTTCTTC
TRBV9	.	.	TRBJ1-4	CASSVGREFNEKLFF	TGTGCCAGCAGCGTAGGCCGGGAATTTAATGAAAAACTGTTTTTT
TRBV1	large	.	TRBJ2-2	CTSSQDGRGPNTGELFF	TGCACCAGCAGCCAAGATGGCAGGGGGCCGAACACCGGGGAGCTGTTTTTT
TRBV30	.	TRBD1	TRBJ1-1	CAWAKPGTGATEAFF	TGTGCCTGGGCTAAACCCGGGACAGGGGCCACTGAAGCTTTCTTT
TRBV5-4	.	.	TRBJ2-7	CASTRRGGPYEQYF	TGTGCCAGCACCCGTAGGGGGGGCCCGTACGAGCAGTACTTC
TRBV4-3	large	.	TRBJ1-2	CASSQESAGNYGYTF	TGCGCCAGCAGCCAAGAATCGGCAGGCAACTATGGCTACACCTTC
TRBV9	.	.	TRBJ2-1	CASSAQGSSYNEQFF	TGTGCCAGCAGCGCCCAGGGGAGCTCCTACAATGAGCAGTTCTTC